The subject of this entry is one T cell receptor beta chain. These data originate in a study of CD8 T cells in Susac syndrome. FACS was used to enrich TEMRA cells, whereas the CD8+ and CD4+ T cells were obtained by negative isolation. Roughly 0.45 to 1 ug RNA was reverse transcribed with random hexamers. immunoSEQ multiplex PCR amplified TCR beta CDR3 across 54 Vbeta, 13 Jbeta. Each CDR3 protein is one row after TCRdb ran MiXCR on the immunoSEQ multiplex PCR reads. The table records 150,000 to 200,000 distinct CDR3 sequences, 90% to 95% of them present only once. Sequencing input: CD4+ T cells from PBMCs. The sequence derives from a human donor in good health.

The CDR3 sequence is CASSPGQPNSPLHF. CDR3 in DNA: TGTGCCAGCAGCCCGGGGCAGCCGAATTCACCCCTCCACTTT. The chain combines TRBV5-4 with TRBJ1-6; possible D gene TRBD1, 5 bases. Germline V lookup: CDR1 SGHNT, CDR2 YYREEE (reference sequence). The CDR3 runs 14 residues. V was trimmed by 4 bases and J by 7 bases, leaving 12 bases between them.